What follows are 5 T cell receptor beta chains derived from one specimen sequenced in a study of T cells after yellow fever vaccination. TCRdb fed the 5' RACE reads into MiXCR, producing one record per CDR3 protein. The sample has some 320,000 distinct CDR3 sequences, about 4% seen once. The sample was PBMCs, taken 5 days after the yellow fever booster vaccination. These receptors were taken from a man between 18 and 29 years old who received the YFV17D yellow fever vaccine.

This clonotype was recorded a few times. The chain has TRBV7-9 and TRBJ1-3, with 9 nucleotides matching TRBD1. Germline lookup yields CDR1 SEHNR and CDR2 FQNEAQ (reference sequence). V shed 5 bases and J 4 bases; nucleotides not matched to a gene: 3. CDR3 length equals 14 residues. The CDR3: CASSQTGGGNTIYF. The CDR3 DNA sequence: TGTGCCAGCAGCCAGACAGGGGGAGGAAACACCATATATTTT.

This clonotype was found many times. This sequence joins TRBV12-3 or TRBV12-4 and TRBJ2-7, with D tentatively TRBD2 (6 bases). This CDR3 region has 13 residues. Trimming cost V 7 bases and J 6 bases, with 16 bases left between them. The CDR3 DNA reads TGTGCCAGCACCCTCGGGGGTCGTTCCGAGCAGTACTTC. Translation gives CASTLGGRSEQYF.

A few counts support this clonotype. The chain combines TRBV12-3 or TRBV12-4 with TRBJ1-5; D remains ambiguous. This CDR3 comprises 13 residues. Trimming shortened V by 3 bases and J by 5 bases, and 8 bases separated the two germline ends. The CDR3 DNA reads TGTGCCAGCAGTTTTCTGCTAGATCAGCCCCAGCATTTT. It yields the protein CASSFLLDQPQHF.

A few counts support this clonotype. V usage is TRBV20-1 and J usage is TRBJ1-1, with D perhaps TRBD1 (5 bases). CDR1 and CDR2 (germline): DFQATT, SNEGSKA (reference sequence). The CDR3 sequence is 15 residues long. Deletions cut 6 bases from V and 3 bases from J, with 20 bases between. The CDR3 bases are TGCAGTGCAGCGGAGACAGCTCCTTTATACACTGAAGCTTTCTTT. Residues: CSAAETAPLYTEAFF.

Remarks on this clonotype: One end of the junction is discordant with germline, which a read error may explain. The chain has TRBV7-2 and TRBJ2-2; D possibly matches TRBD1 or TRBD2 (6 bases each). The CDR3 is 14 amino acids. Germline CDR1 and CDR2: SGHTA and FQGNSA. The CDR3 DNA is TGTGCCAGCAGCTGGTTAGGGGGGTACGGGGAGCTGATTTTT. It yields the protein CASSWLGGYGELIF.